This TCR beta chain was identified during a study of blood T cell repertoires in COVID-19. At the level of the study: Sample material is recorded as cDNA or gDNA derived from T cells, B-cell-depleted T cells, or PBMCs.

Here immunoSEQ multiplex PCR was the method, and the copy in TCRdb shows in-frame clones only, minus some. The sample lists roughly 130,000 clones, roughly four fifths occurring once. The CDR3 consists of 16 residues. Germline CDR1 is MNHEY and CDR2 is SVGEGT. V lost 7 bases and J lost 3; bases outside the gene matches: 12. Sequenced: peripheral blood. This receptor was identified in a woman of 80 years or more with acute or convalescent COVID-19. The V call is TRBV6-2 or TRBV6-3, the J call TRBJ2-7; 10 nucleotides line up with TRBD1. Here the CDR3 reads CASTPIPGTGDYEQYF. The CDR3 DNA follows: TGTGCCAGCACCCCAATCCCCGGGACAGGGGACTACGAGCAGTACTTC.